This T cell receptor beta chain was captured in a study of blood T cell repertoires in COVID-19. As for the study in general: Acute and convalescent COVID-19 specimens originated in the United States, Italy and Spain.

Original processing methods: From reference gene primer amplification, estimates of nucleated cell counts were derived. Generated by immunoSEQ multiplex PCR, the TCRdb table keeps only in-frame clones and is missing some. The DNA was the basis for D and trimming; V, J and clone size are from that table. This sample carries fewer than 450,000 clones, around 91% of them seen once, and the ten largest clones take around 3.5%. This clone was observed a handful of times. CDR1 is SGHRS and CDR2 is YFSETQ in the germline V gene. V dropped 2 bases and J dropped 7 bases, with 13 bases sitting between them. The CDR3 has 14 residues.

This chain joins TRBV5-1 and TRBJ2-1; D is undetermined. Material: peripheral blood. The sequence derives from a woman aged 18-35 years who had recovered from COVID-19. CDR3 sequence: CASSLAQYGNEQFF. The CDR3 DNA reads as TGCGCCAGCAGCTTAGCGCAATACGGGAATGAGCAGTTCTTC.